This TCR beta chain was observed in a study of molecular identifiers for immune sequencing clone quantification. Study-level findings and limits: Spiked Jurkat TCR RNA from one cell was reportedly detectable among about 1 million naive cells.

TCRdb itself ran the PCR reads through MiXCR, one entry per CDR3 protein. In the table there are 400,000 to 600,000 distinct CDR3 sequences, approximately 25% of which are singletons. V dropped 0 bases and J dropped 9; count of bases not matched to a gene: 8. The CDR3 covers 14 residues. Germline lookup yields CDR1 PRHDT and CDR2 FYEKMQ (reference sequence). This clonotype was counted between two and nine times. Its target is not known. Sequencing was carried out using naive CD8+ T cells from blood, with Jurkat cell RNA spiked in. The subset here: FACS-sorted CD8+CD4-CCR7+CD45RA+ naive T cells. The origin of this receptor is a human donor in good health. Some libraries in this study had Jurkat cell RNA spiked in. The chain has TRBV13 and TRBJ2-7, with TRBD1 matching 7 bases. The CDR3 spells CASSLGQGNIGQYF. Written as DNA, the CDR3 is TGTGCCAGCAGCTTAGGACAGGGGAATATCGGGCAGTACTTC.